Below, one TCR beta chain is given with its context. Its antigen is still unknown. Within one base of it there is no much larger clone, and no base qualities were kept. Unmatched junction bases come to 8, with V trimmed by 4 bases and J by 3 bases. CDR3 length: 16 amino acids, cysteine to phenylalanine. Here the CDR3 DNA is all that survives: 48 bases in frame from base 1. The germline V gene yields SGHDT for CDR1 and YYEEEE for CDR2. TCRbeta CDR3 regions were amplified from genomic DNA using the immunoSEQ Assay, a bias-controlled multiplex PCR. The paper's data handling went like this. The number of nucleated cells in each sample was estimated by amplification of reference gene primers within the assay. To quantify the absolute abundance of each unique TCRbeta CDR3 rearrangement, sequence reads were collapsed and filtered. For each sample, productive Simpson clonality was calculated by taking the square root of Simpson's diversity index across productive rearrangements. TCRdb's version of the immuneACCESS table is confined to in-frame rearrangements and falls short of the full clone set. An unresolved V gene accounts for under half of the shortfall where checked; the remainder is of unknown origin. The V and J calls and clone size come from that table; D and trimming were worked out from the DNA. In this sample the table shows a few hundred thousand clones, 83% of which occur a single time. The ten largest clones take up over 1% of the sample.

These data belong to a study of blood T cell repertoires in COVID-19 (dated by TCRdb to about 2020). Background for the entire study: Collaborator samples came from the United States, Italy and Spain and covered acute and convalescent phases of COVID-19. The samples were drawn from two sources: the first 160 participants of the ongoing ImmuneRACE study, and 1,254 subjects contributed by 6 global collaborators. Sample metadata almost always included a de-identified subject ID, COVID-19 status, age in years and sex. The repertoires were made available in a free public database intended to serve as a resource for research on the immune response to SARS-CoV-2. Deeply sampled blood TCRbeta repertoires from subjects exposed to, actively infected with, or recovered from COVID-19 were included in the dataset. Where available, HLA class I and class II types were taken from metadata supplied by the sample provider and were not determined by assay-based typing. The prospective study material was composed of cDNA or gDNA derived from T cells, B-cell-depleted T cells, or PBMCs. Findings and caveats that apply to the study as a whole: Clinical and demographic metadata were provided uncurated, with the amount varying by source and participant.

At one collaborating source in Seattle, patients were enrolled during active infection and were followed longitudinally through the course of disease. The collaborating institutions used their own protocols to collect whole blood in K2EDTA tubes. For TCRbeta analysis, collaborator samples were shipped as frozen whole blood, as isolated PBMCs, or as DNA extracted from either sample type. The chain links TRBV5-6 with TRBJ2-2; the central 8 bases match TRBD2. This clonotype was obtained from a woman in her thirties with COVID-19, enrolled during active disease. The sequencing input was peripheral blood. The CDR3 is CASSRSGGRDTGELFF. The base sequence is TGTGCCAGCAGCCGATCGGGAGGGCGGGACACCGGGGAGCTGTTTTTT.